This TCR beta chain stems from a study of blood T cell repertoires in COVID-19. Study-level information: Some COVID-19 samples were acute and others convalescent; all came from the United States, Italy and Spain.

In the original workflow: Reference gene primers were amplified, and this amplification served to estimate nucleated cell counts. The repertoire was sequenced with immunoSEQ multiplex PCR; TCRdb's copy has only in-frame clones and lacks some. Clone size and V and J calls were adopted from that table, with D and trimming inferred from the DNA. The sample has 150,000 to 200,000 clones; under 85% are singletons. This clone was observed a single time. Across over 20 US areas, participants ranged in age from about 18 to 90 years. Participants had their cohort set by participant-reported clinical history. The V gene end was trimmed by 4 bases and the J gene end by 0 bases; junction bases not matched to a gene: 6. This CDR3 spans 17 amino acids. Germline CDR1 and CDR2: SGHKS and YYEKEE (reference sequence).

This receptor was identified in a middle-aged man who had recovered from COVID-19. The rearrangement uses TRBV5-5 and TRBJ2-6, with 8 nucleotides matching TRBD1. Sequencing was performed on PBMCs or T cells enriched from blood (not recorded which). The CDR3 nucleotides are TGTGCCAGCAGCCCCCATGGACAGGGCTCTGGGGCCAACGTCCTGACTTTC. As protein: CASSPHGQGSGANVLTF.